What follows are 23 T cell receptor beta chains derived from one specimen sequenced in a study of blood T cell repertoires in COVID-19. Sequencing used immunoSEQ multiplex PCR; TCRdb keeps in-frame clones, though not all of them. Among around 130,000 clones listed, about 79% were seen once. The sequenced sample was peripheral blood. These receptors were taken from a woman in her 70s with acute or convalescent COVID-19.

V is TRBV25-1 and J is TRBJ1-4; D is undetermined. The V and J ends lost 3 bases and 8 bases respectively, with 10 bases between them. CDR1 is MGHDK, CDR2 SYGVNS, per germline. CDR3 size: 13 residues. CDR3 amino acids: CASSELSAEKLFF. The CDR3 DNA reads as TGTGCCAGCAGTGAGCTATCAGCGGAAAAACTGTTTTTT.

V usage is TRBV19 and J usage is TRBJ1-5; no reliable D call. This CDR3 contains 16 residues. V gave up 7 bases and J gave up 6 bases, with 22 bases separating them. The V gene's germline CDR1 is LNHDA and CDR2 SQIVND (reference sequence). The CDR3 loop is CASTTLSPGIGQPQHF. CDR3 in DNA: TGTGCCAGTACTACCCTCAGCCCGGGGATCGGTCAGCCCCAGCATTTT.

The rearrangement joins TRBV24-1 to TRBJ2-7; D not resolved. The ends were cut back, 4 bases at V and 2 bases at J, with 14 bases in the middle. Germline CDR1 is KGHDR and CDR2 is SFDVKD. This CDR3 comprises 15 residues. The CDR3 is CATSDRCHATYEQYV. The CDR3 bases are TGTGCCACCAGTGACCGGTGCCATGCAACCTACGAGCAGTACGTC.

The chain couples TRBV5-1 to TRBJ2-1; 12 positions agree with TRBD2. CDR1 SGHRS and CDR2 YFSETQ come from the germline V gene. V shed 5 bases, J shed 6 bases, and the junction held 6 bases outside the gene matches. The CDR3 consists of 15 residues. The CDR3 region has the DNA TGCGCCAGCAGACCTAGCGGGGGGGCGGGCAATGAGCAGTTCTTC. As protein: CASRPSGGAGNEQFF.

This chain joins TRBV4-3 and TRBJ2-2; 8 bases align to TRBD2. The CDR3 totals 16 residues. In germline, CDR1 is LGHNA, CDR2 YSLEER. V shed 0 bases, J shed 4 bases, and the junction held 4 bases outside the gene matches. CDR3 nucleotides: TGCGCCAGCAGCCAAGAAGCGGGGGTCGTCACCGGGGAGCTGTTTTTT. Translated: CASSQEAGVVTGELFF.

The CDR3 here is CASSSLIGTGVRLAFF. The CDR3 DNA sequence: TGTGCCAGCAGCTCGCTAATCGGGACAGGGGTTCGTTTAGCTTTCTTT. The chain combines TRBV7-2 with TRBJ1-1, with 10 bases identical to TRBD1. The CDR3 length is 16 residues. V shed 4 bases and J 10 bases; nucleotides not matched to a gene: 15. From germline, CDR1 is SGHTA and CDR2 FQGNSA.

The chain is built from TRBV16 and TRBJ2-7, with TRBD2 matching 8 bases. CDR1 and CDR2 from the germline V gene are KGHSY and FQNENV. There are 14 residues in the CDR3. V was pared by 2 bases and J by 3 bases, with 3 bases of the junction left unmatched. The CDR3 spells CASSQGTSNYEQYF. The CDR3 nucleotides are TGTGCCAGCAGCCAAGGGACTAGTAACTACGAGCAGTACTTC.

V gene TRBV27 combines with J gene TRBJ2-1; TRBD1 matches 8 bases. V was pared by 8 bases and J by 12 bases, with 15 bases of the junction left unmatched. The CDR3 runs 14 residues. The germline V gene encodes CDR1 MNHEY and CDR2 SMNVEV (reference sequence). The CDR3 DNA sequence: TGTGCCAGCGGCCACGGGGACCGGGGACAGGTGCAGTTCTTC. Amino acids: CASGHGDRGQVQFF.

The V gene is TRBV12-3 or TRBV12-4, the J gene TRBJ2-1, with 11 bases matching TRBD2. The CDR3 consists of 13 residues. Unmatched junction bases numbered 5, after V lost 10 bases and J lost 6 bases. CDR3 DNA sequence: TGTGCCACACTAGCGGGGGCCCCCAATGAGCAGTTCTTC. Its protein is CATLAGAPNEQFF.

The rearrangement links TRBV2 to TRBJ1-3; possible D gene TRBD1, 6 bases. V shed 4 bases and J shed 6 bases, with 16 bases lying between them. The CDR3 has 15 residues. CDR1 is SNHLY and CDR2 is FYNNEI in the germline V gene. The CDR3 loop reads CASSVGGGGLNTIYF. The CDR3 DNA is TGTGCCAGCAGTGTCGGGGGAGGGGGATTAAACACCATATATTTT.

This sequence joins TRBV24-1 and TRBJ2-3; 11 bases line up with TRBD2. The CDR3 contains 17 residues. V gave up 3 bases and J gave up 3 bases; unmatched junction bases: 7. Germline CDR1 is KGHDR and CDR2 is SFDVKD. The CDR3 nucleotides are TGTGCCACCAGTGATCGCCCTAGCGGGGGGAGTACAGATACGCAGTATTTT. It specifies CATSDRPSGGSTDTQYF.

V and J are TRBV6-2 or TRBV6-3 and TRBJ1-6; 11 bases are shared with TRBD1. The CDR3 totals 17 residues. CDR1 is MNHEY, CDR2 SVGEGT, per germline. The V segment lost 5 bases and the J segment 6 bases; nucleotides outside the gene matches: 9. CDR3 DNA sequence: TGTGCCAGCAGTACCAGGACAGGGGGCGGAAGTAATTCACCCCTCCACTTT. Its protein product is CASSTRTGGGSNSPLHF.

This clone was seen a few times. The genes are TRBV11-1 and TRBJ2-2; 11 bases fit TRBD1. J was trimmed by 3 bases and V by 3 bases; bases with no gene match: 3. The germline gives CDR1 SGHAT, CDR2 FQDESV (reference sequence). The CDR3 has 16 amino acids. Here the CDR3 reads CASSFGTGGYTGELFF. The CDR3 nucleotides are TGTGCCAGCAGCTTTGGGACAGGGGGTTACACCGGGGAGCTGTTTTTT.

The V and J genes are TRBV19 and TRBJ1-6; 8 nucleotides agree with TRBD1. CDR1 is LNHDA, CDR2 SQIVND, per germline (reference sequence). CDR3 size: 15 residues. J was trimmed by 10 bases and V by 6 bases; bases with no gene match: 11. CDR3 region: CASSPPGTGGSPLHF. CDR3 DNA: TGTGCCAGTAGCCCCCCCGGGACAGGTGGATCACCCCTCCACTTT. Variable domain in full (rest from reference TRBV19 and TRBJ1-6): DGGITQSPKYLFRKEGQNVTLSCEQNLNHDAMYWYRQDPGQGLRLIYYSQIVNDFQKGDIAEGYSVSREKKESFPLTVTSAQKNPTAFYLCASSPPGTGGSPLHFGNGTRLTVT.

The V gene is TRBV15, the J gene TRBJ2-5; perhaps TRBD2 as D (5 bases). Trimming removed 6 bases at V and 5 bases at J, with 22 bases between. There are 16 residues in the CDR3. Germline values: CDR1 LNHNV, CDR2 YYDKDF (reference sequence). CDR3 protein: CATSRRRTSSGETQYF. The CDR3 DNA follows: TGTGCCACCAGTCGTCGGCGGACCTCCTCGGGGGAGACCCAGTACTTC.

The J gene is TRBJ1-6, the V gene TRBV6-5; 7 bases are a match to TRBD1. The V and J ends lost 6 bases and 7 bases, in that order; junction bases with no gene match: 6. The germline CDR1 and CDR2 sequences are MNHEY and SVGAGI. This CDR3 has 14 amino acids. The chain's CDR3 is CASRAQGQNSPLHF. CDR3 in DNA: TGTGCCAGCAGGGCACAGGGGCAGAATTCACCCCTCCACTTT.

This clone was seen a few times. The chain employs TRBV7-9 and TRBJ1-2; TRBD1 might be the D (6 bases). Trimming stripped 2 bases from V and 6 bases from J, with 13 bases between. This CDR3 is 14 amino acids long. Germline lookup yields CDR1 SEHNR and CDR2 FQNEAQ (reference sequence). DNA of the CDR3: TGTGCCAGCAGCTTAATGACGGCAGGGGATGGCTACACCTTC. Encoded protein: CASSLMTAGDGYTF.

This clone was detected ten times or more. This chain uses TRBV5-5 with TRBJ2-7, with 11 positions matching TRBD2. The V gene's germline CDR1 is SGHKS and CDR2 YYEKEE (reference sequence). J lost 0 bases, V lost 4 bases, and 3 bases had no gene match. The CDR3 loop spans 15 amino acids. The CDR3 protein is CASSRTSGFSYEQYV. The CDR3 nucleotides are TGTGCCAGCAGCAGGACTAGCGGGTTCTCCTACGAGCAGTACGTC.

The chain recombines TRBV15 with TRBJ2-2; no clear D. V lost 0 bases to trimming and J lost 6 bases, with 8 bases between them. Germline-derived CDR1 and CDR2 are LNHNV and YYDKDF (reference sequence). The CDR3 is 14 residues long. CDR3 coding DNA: TGTGCCACCAGCAGAGATCCCTACGCCGGGGAGCTGTTTTTT. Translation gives CATSRDPYAGELFF. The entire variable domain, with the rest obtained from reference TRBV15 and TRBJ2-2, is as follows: DAMVIQNPRYQVTQFGKPVTLSCSQTLNHNVMYWYQQKSSQAPKLLFHYYDKDFNNEADTPDNFQSRRPNTSFCFLDIRSPGLGDTAMYLCATSRDPYAGELFFGEGSRLTVL.

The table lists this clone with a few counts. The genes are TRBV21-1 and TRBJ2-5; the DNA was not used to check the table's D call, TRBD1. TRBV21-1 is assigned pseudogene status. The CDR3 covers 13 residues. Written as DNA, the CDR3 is TGTGCCAGCAGCATACAAGTTCAAGAGACCCAGTACTTC. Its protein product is CASSIQVQETQYF.

CDR3 sequence (DNA): TGTGCCAGCAGCTCCCTCCGGACAGGGCTCGGCAATGAGCAGTTCTTC. Translation: CASSSLRTGLGNEQFF. The gene calls are TRBV11-3 and TRBJ2-1; 8 nucleotides agree with TRBD1. Losses at the gene ends were 4 bases for V and 6 bases for J; bases not matched to a gene: 11. CDR3 size: 16 residues. CDR1 is SGHNT and CDR2 is YENEEA in the germline V gene. The full variable domain, completed using reference TRBV11-3 and TRBJ2-1, is EAGVVQSPRYKIIEKKQPVAFWCNPISGHNTLYWYLQNLGQGPELLIRYENEEAVDDSQLPKDRFSAERLKGVDSTLKIQPAELGDSAVYLCASSSLRTGLGNEQFFGPGTRLTVL.

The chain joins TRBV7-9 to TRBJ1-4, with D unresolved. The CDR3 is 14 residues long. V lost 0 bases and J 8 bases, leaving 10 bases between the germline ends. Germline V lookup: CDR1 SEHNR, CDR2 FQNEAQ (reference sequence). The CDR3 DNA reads TGTGCCAGCAGCTTAGCGGGGAGACTCGAAAAACTGTTTTTT. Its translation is CASSLAGRLEKLFF. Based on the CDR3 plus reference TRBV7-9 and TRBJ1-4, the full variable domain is DTGVSQNPRHKITKRGQNVTFRCDPISEHNRLYWYRQTLGQGPEFLTYFQNEAQLEKSRLLSDRFSAERPKGSFSTLEIQRTEQGDSAMYLCASSLAGRLEKLFFGSGTQLSVL.

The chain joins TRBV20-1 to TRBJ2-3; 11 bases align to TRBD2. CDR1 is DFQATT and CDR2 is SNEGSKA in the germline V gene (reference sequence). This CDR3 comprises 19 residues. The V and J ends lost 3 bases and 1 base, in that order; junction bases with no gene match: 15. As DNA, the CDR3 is TGCAGTGCTAGTAATCGGCTAGCGGGGGGCGGTTTCGGCACAGATACGCAGTATTTT. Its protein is CSASNRLAGGGFGTDTQYF.